Listed below are T cell receptor beta chains from one sample, sequenced in a study of T cells and Merkel cell carcinoma outcomes. Here immunoSEQ multiplex PCR was the method, and the copy in TCRdb shows in-frame clones only, minus some. This table has 4,000 to 4,500 clones, roughly 92% appearing once. The sequenced sample consisted of tumor tissue from Merkel cell carcinoma. These receptor sequences come from a human donor with Merkel cell carcinoma. CDR3s include the opening cysteine and the closing phenylalanine or tryptophan. D genes are given only for firm matches. Part of the rows lack a size; the others show once, few, many or a class for expanded clones.

-	16	-	TRBV5-6	TRBJ1-5	TGTGCCAGCAGCTTGGCCCTGGGGCGGGGGAATCAGCCCCAGCATTTT	CASSLALGRGNQPQHF
-	14	-	TRBV9	TRBJ1-6	TGTGCCGAGTGGATAAGCTCCTATAATTCACCCCTCCACTTT	CAEWISSYNSPLHF
once	15	TRBD2	TRBV10-2	TRBJ2-7	TGCGCCAGCAGTGTTTTCGCGGGGGGCAAATACGAGCAGTACTTC	CASSVFAGGKYEQYF
-	14	TRBD1	TRBV19	TRBJ1-2	TGTGCCAGTAGCCCGACAGGGCGTAACTATGGCTACACCTTC	CASSPTGRNYGYTF
-	13	-	TRBV6-6	TRBJ1-1	TGTGCCAGCAGCTCGATGGAGACCACTGAAGCTTTCTTT	CASSSMETTEAFF
-	15	-	TRBV10-3	TRBJ1-1	TGTGCCATCAGCGATTCTCGAGGGTTGAACACTGAAGCTTTCTTT	CAISDSRGLNTEAFF
-	17	-	TRBV9	TRBJ2-2	TGTGCCAGCAGCGTGAGGGGGGGTGACAGGTACACCGGGGAGCTGTTTTTT	CASSVRGGDRYTGELFF
-	16	TRBD1	TRBV11-2	TRBJ2-7	TGTGCCAGCAGCTGGGGTCCCGGGACAGGCTCCTACGAGCAGTACTTC	CASSWGPGTGSYEQYF
-	15	TRBD1	TRBV28	TRBJ1-1	TGTGCCAGCAGTTCACCGGGACAGGGAAACACTGAAGCTTTCTTT	CASSSPGQGNTEAFF
-	11	-	TRBV7-9	TRBJ2-7	TGTGCCAGCAGCCTCGTGTACGAGCAGTACTTC	CASSLVYEQYF
-	19	-	TRBV29-1	TRBJ1-2	TGCAGCGCAAGTGACTGGGCGCAGACTGGAAATAACCTCAACTATGGCTACACCTTC	CSASDWAQTGNNLNYGYTF
few	11	-	TRBV11-2	TRBJ2-5	TGTGCCAGCAGCTCCGAACTGACCCAGTACTTC	CASSSELTQYF
few	14	TRBD1	TRBV14	TRBJ2-5	TGTGCCAGCAGCCCGGGACAGTACCAAGAGACCCAGTACTTC	CASSPGQYQETQYF
-	11	-	TRBV28	TRBJ2-7	TGTGCCAGCCCCCTCTCCTACGAGCAGTACTTC	CASPLSYEQYF
-	15	-	TRBV15	TRBJ2-1	TGTGCCACCAGCAAAGGGGGAGGGCGGCGCAATGAGCAGTTCTTC	CATSKGGGRRNEQFF
-	13	-	TRBV4-1	TRBJ2-3	TGCGCCAGCAGCCAACCGGCGGAGGATACGCAGTATTTT	CASSQPAEDTQYF
-	15	TRBD1	TRBV18	TRBJ2-5	TGTGCCAGCTCACAACCGGACAGGGGGCTGGAGACCCAGTACTTC	CASSQPDRGLETQYF
-	15	TRBD2	TRBV19	TRBJ2-2	TGTGCCAGTAGACCACTAGCGTGGAACACCGGGGAGCTGTTTTTT	CASRPLAWNTGELFF
-	15	-	TRBV2	TRBJ1-4	TGTGCCAGCAGTGACGCCGTTGCAACTAATGAAAAACTGTTTTTT	CASSDAVATNEKLFF
-	14	-	TRBV7-9	TRBJ2-4	TGTGCCAGCAGCTCGGGACTTGGGAAGGACATTCAGTACTTC	CASSSGLGKDIQYF
-	15	TRBD1	TRBV19	TRBJ1-2	TGTGCCAGTAGTATTGTGGGACAGGAAAACTATGGCTACACCTTC	CASSIVGQENYGYTF
-	13	-	TRBV9	TRBJ1-1	TGTGCCAGCAGCGTAGAGCCGAACACTGAAGCTTTCTTT	CASSVEPNTEAFF
-	15	TRBD1	TRBV2	TRBJ1-1	TGTGCCAGCAGTGAAACGGGTGGGACAGGGGGCCTTGCTTTCTTT	CASSETGGTGGLAFF
-	15	-	TRBV18	TRBJ1-1	TGTGCCAGCTCACCTTTCGACGGATTGAACACTGAAGCTTTCTTT	CASSPFDGLNTEAFF
-	14	TRBD1	TRBV4-2	TRBJ2-7	TGTGCCAGCTCAGGGACAGGGGGCAGGGACGAGCAGTACTTC	CASSGTGGRDEQYF
-	18	TRBD2	TRBV25-1	TRBJ2-7	TGTGCCAGCAGTGAATATGTGAATAGCGGGGGCCAAGCCTACGAGCAGTACTTC	CASSEYVNSGGQAYEQYF
once	12	-	TRBV29-1	TRBJ1-2	TGCAGCGTTGACAGGGTGCTTGTCGGCTACACCTTC	CSVDRVLVGYTF
-	14	TRBD2	TRBV2	TRBJ2-1	TGTGCCAGCCCGCTAGCGGGGGGAGTCAATGAGCAGTTCTTC	CASPLAGGVNEQFF
-	15	-	TRBV5-5	TRBJ1-5	TGTGCCAGCAGCTTGGAGGGTTATAGCAATCAGCCCCAGCATTTT	CASSLEGYSNQPQHF
-	14	TRBD1	TRBV7-2	TRBJ1-2	TGTGCCAGCAGCCGGACAGGGGGAGCGAGGGGCTACACCTTC	CASSRTGGARGYTF
once	16	TRBD2	TRBV9	TRBJ2-1	TGTGCCAGCAGCGTAGAGGCTAGCGGGTCCTACAATGAGCAGTTCTTC	CASSVEASGSYNEQFF
once	15	TRBD1	TRBV28	TRBJ1-1	TGTGCCAGCAGTGCACACACAGGGGGCGAGGCTGAAGCTTTCTTT	CASSAHTGGEAEAFF
-	11	-	TRBV7-2	TRBJ2-7	TGTGCCAGCAGCTTCCTCTACGAGCAGTACTTC	CASSFLYEQYF
-	11	-	TRBV6-6	TRBJ1-2	TGTGCCAGCAAGAACGCGGGGGGCTACACCTTC	CASKNAGGYTF
-	18	-	TRBV7-9	TRBJ2-7	TGTGCCAGCAGCCCAGGCCTTCGGACGGATCTTTGGGTCTACGAGCAGTACTTC	CASSPGLRTDLWVYEQYF
few	14	-	TRBV4-1	TRBJ2-7	TGCGCCAGCAGCCATCGGGACGGGGCCTACGAGCAGTACTTC	CASSHRDGAYEQYF
-	14	-	TRBV9	TRBJ2-1	TGTGCCAGCAGCCGGGGTGATCGACTCAATGAGCAGTTCTTC	CASSRGDRLNEQFF
-	13	-	TRBV4-2	TRBJ2-2	TGTGCCAGCAGCCTAACTAGCACCGGGGAGCTGTTTTTT	CASSLTSTGELFF
-	16	-	TRBV11-3	TRBJ2-1	TGTGCCAGCAGCACAAGACTCGGAGGCCCCCACAATGAGCAGTTCTTC	CASSTRLGGPHNEQFF
few	11	-	TRBV20-1	TRBJ2-1	TGCAGTGCTAGTCGGGGAAATGAGCAGTTCTTC	CSASRGNEQFF
-	18	TRBD1	TRBV6-1	TRBJ2-5	TGTGCCAGCAGTGAATCTGTCGGAGGACAGGGGGCTCAAGAGACCCAGTACTTC	CASSESVGGQGAQETQYF
-	14	-	TRBV27	TRBJ1-1	TGTGCCAGCAGTTTGCTGGGGGGGTACTCTGAAGCTTTCTTT	CASSLLGGYSEAFF
-	15	-	TRBV5-4	TRBJ2-3	TGTGCCAGCAGCGGTGGTGGGATTCTACCTTATACGCAGTATTTT	CASSGGGILPYTQYF
-	15	TRBD2	TRBV6-5	TRBJ2-1	TGTGCCAGCATTCGACTAGCGGGAGGGCCTAGTAAGCAGTTCTTC	CASIRLAGGPSKQFF
-	15	TRBD1	TRBV19	TRBJ2-7	TGTGCCAGTACCACCGGACAGGGCGGGGATTGGAAGCAGTACTTC	CASTTGQGGDWKQYF
-	15	-	TRBV7-9	TRBJ2-7	TGTGCCAGCAGCCCCAATGCGAGCTGGGACTACGAGCAGTACTTC	CASSPNASWDYEQYF
-	12	-	TRBV5-6	TRBJ1-2	TGTGCCAGCAGCTTGGACGACTATGGCTACACCTTC	CASSLDDYGYTF
-	10	-	TRBV11-2	TRBJ2-7	TGTGCCCGAAGCGACTACGAGCAGTACTTC	CARSDYEQYF
-	15	TRBD1	TRBV27	TRBJ2-7	TGTGCCAGCAGTCCACACAGGGGGCGCGAGTACGAGCAGTACTTC	CASSPHRGREYEQYF
-	13	-	TRBV9	TRBJ2-2	TGTGCCAGCAGACGACTTCTCACCGGGGAGCTGTTTTTT	CASRRLLTGELFF
-	18	TRBD1	TRBV10-2	TRBJ1-1	TGCGCCAGCAGTGGCCCCGGGACAGGGTTCACCGGTGGCACTGAAGCTTTCTTT	CASSGPGTGFTGGTEAFF
-	12	-	TRBV7-9	TRBJ2-1	TGTGCCAGCAGCATTGTCGGGGCCGAGCAGTTCTTC	CASSIVGAEQFF
-	15	TRBD2	TRBV6-1	TRBJ2-3	TGTGCCAGCACCCTGATGACTAGCGGGCCAGATACGCAGTATTTT	CASTLMTSGPDTQYF
-	16	TRBD1	TRBV4-1	TRBJ2-1	TGCGCCAGCAGCCCCCTTGACAGGGGGCGAGCGAATGAGCAGTTCTTC	CASSPLDRGRANEQFF
-	12	TRBD1	TRBV19	TRBJ2-7	TGTGCCAGTAGTCAGGGGGCAGGCGAGCAGTACTTC	CASSQGAGEQYF
-	14	-	TRBV19	TRBJ2-5	TGTGCCAGTAGTGTAGGGGGGGGCCAAGAGACCCAGTACTTC	CASSVGGGQETQYF